One and the same sample provided the 24 T cell receptor beta chains below, sequenced in a study of human T cells and chemical hapten exposure. Sample time point: pre-sensitization, week 0. Treatment given: therapeutic diphenylcyclopropenone sensitization with weekly scalp DPC. TCRdb redid the calling of the RACE reads with MiXCR, one entry per CDR3 protein. The sample has under 95,000 distinct CDR3 sequences, 7.5% to 9.5% seen once; the top ten hold 2% to 3%. The material sequenced was whole blood, taken in connection with sensitization to the hapten diphenylcyclopropenone (DPC). The receptors originated from a man aged 35 to 55 with alopecia areata. Some clones in this sample may be carry-over from other donors' samples.

This clonotype was found many times. The chain has TRBV11-1 and TRBJ2-5, with D perhaps TRBD1 (6 bases). CDR3 size: 14 residues. V dropped 4 bases and J dropped 4 bases, with 13 bases sitting between them. CDR1 SGHAT and CDR2 FQDESV come from the germline V gene (reference sequence). The CDR3 is CASSSQQGRETQYF. The CDR3 bases are TGTGCCAGCAGCTCCCAACAGGGAAGAGAGACCCAGTACTTC.

The chain combines TRBV15 with TRBJ2-1; TRBD2 matches at 10 bases. Unmatched junction bases numbered 9, after V lost 0 bases and J lost 4 bases. CDR3 length equals 18 residues. Germline-derived CDR1 and CDR2 are LNHNV and YYDKDF (reference sequence). DNA of the CDR3: TGTGCCACCAGCAGAGATGAAGCGGGAGGGTTGGCGTACAATGAGCAGTTCTTC. Translated, it gives CATSRDEAGGLAYNEQFF.

This clonotype was detected ten times or more. The rearrangement uses TRBV29-1 and TRBJ2-3; D is ambiguous. Deletions cut 4 bases from V and 4 bases from J, with 9 bases between. Germline V gene data show CDR1 as SQVTM and CDR2 as ANQGSEA. The CDR3 is 12 residues long. CDR3 in DNA: TGCAGCGTTGTGGTCACAGCAGATACGCAGTATTTT. This gives the protein CSVVVTADTQYF.

The chain joins TRBV5-1 to TRBJ2-5; D unclear. V gave up 1 base and J gave up 1 base, with 11 bases separating them. CDR3 length: 15 residues. CDR1 and CDR2 (germline): SGHRS, YFSETQ. CDR3 in DNA: TGCGCCAGCAGCTTGCTAGTGGTGGGCCAAGAGACCCAGTACTTC. This encodes CASSLLVVGQETQYF.

This clonotype was observed a handful of times. The chain joins TRBV6-5 to TRBJ1-3, with D possibly being TRBD1 (5 bases). The CDR3 is 17 amino acids. Germline loops: CDR1 MNHEY, CDR2 SVGAGI. V shed 2 bases and J shed 4 bases, with 18 bases lying between them. The CDR3 loop reads CASSYNRGRGEGNTIYF. The CDR3 region has the DNA TGTGCCAGCAGTTACAATCGAGGAAGGGGAGAAGGAAACACCATATATTTT.

This clonotype was observed a handful of times. The gene calls are TRBV27 and TRBJ2-7, with 13 bases aligning to TRBD2. CDR1 and CDR2 (germline): MNHEY, SMNVEV (reference sequence). V dropped 4 bases and J dropped 0; count of bases not matched to a gene: 9. The CDR3 consists of 18 residues. As DNA, the CDR3 is TGTGCCAGCAGTTGTAAACCGGGACTAGCGGGACACTCCTACGAGCAGTACGTC. Its protein is CASSCKPGLAGHSYEQYV.

A remark on this clonotype: A much larger clone lies a single base off, so this may be a read error. In nucleotides, the CDR3 is TGCAGCGTTAGGACTCTAGTTGATGATACGCAGTATTTT. This encodes CSVRTLVDDTQYF. V is TRBV29-1 and J is TRBJ2-3; possible D gene TRBD2, 5 bases. Looked up from germline, CDR1 is SQVTM and CDR2 is ANQGSEA. The CDR3 is made up of 13 amino acids. The ends were cut back, 5 bases at V and 6 bases at J, with 15 bases in the middle.

This clonotype was detected many times. This sequence joins TRBV11-3 and TRBJ2-1; possibly TRBD2 for D (6 bases). CDR1 and CDR2 from the germline V gene are SGHNT and YENEEA. V lost 3 bases and J 4 bases, leaving 13 bases between the germline ends. There are 15 residues in the CDR3. The CDR3 is CASSFVGGQYNEQFF. The DNA for the CDR3 is TGTGCCAGCAGCTTCGTGGGAGGCCAATACAATGAGCAGTTCTTC.

The chain joins TRBV20-1 to TRBJ1-6; TRBD1 might be the D (5 bases). Germline V gene sequence: CDR1 DFQATT, CDR2 SNEGSKA (reference sequence). V was cut by 6 bases and J by 4 bases, with 13 bases left in between. CDR3 length: 14 amino acids. The CDR3, as DNA: TGCAGTGCCAACAAGGGGCAGTATAATTCACCCCTCCACTTT. Translation gives CSANKGQYNSPLHF.

This clonotype has only a few counts. This chain links TRBV4-3 with TRBJ2-3, with 7 bases identical to TRBD2. The CDR3 loop spans 20 amino acids. The trim removed 3 bases at V and 1 base at J, leaving 19 bases unmatched. Germline CDR1 reads LGHNA; CDR2 reads YSLEER. This CDR3 reads CASSQGLADITMLGTDTQYF. DNA of the CDR3: TGCGCCAGCAGCCAGGGCCTAGCGGATATTACTATGCTAGGCACAGATACGCAGTATTTT.

In nucleotides, the CDR3 is TGTGCCAGCAGGACGAATGCCCCGCCCTACGAGCAGTACGTC. Protein sequence: CASRTNAPPYEQYV. The V gene is TRBV6-5, the J gene TRBJ2-7; no clear D gene. There are 14 residues in the CDR3. V lost 6 bases to trimming and J lost 2 bases, with 14 bases between them. CDR1 MNHEY and CDR2 SVGAGI come from the germline V gene.

The V call is TRBV4-3, the J call TRBJ1-6; no clear D. This CDR3 has 15 amino acids. Trimming took 2 bases from V and 0 from J, leaving 5 bases between them. Germline values: CDR1 LGHNA, CDR2 YSLEER. In DNA form, the CDR3 reads TGCGCCAGCAGCCAACAGAGCTCCTATAATTCACCCCTCCACTTT. Its protein product is CASSQQSSYNSPLHF.

This clonotype appeared many times. V and J are TRBV28 and TRBJ2-1; 10 bases fit TRBD2. Germline CDR1 and CDR2: MDHEN and SYDVKM. The CDR3 has 13 residues. J lost 16 bases, V lost 2 bases, and 8 bases had no gene match. The CDR3 coding sequence is TGTGCCAGCAGTTTAGATAGCGGGAGGTTTGTTTTCTTC. This gives the protein CASSLDSGRFVFF.

There are a few counts of this clonotype. This sequence joins TRBV28 and TRBJ1-4, with D maybe TRBD1 (5 bases). Trimming took off 3 bases at V and 5 bases at J, with 10 bases between the two ends. The CDR3 extends over 14 amino acids. CDR1 is MDHEN and CDR2 is SYDVKM in the germline V gene. The CDR3 nucleotides are TGTGCCAGCAGTTTGGGGCGGATAAATGAAAAACTGTTTTTT. Residues: CASSLGRINEKLFF.

This clonotype was counted only a few times. The chain carries TRBV12-3 or TRBV12-4 and TRBJ2-3; 9 bases map to TRBD1. The CDR3 sequence is 13 residues long. The V segment lost 10 bases and the J segment 6 bases; nucleotides outside the gene matches: 8. CDR3 amino acids: CAISTGTGDTQYF. CDR3 coding DNA: TGTGCCATTTCGACCGGGACAGGGGATACGCAGTATTTT.

The table lists this clonotype with a few counts. The chain is built from TRBV20-1 and TRBJ1-3, with D unresolved. The germline V and J ends were trimmed by 0 bases and 7 bases, with 13 bases remaining between them. The V gene's germline CDR1 is DFQATT and CDR2 SNEGSKA (reference sequence). The CDR3 covers 14 residues. The CDR3 region has the DNA TGCAGTGCTAGAGATTTTGTCAGAGGGAACACCATATATTTT. This translates into CSARDFVRGNTIYF.

This clonotype occurred many times. J is TRBJ1-2 and V is TRBV6-1; D not resolved. The ends were cut back, 4 bases at V and 0 bases at J, with 9 bases in the middle. This CDR3 contains 14 residues. Germline V gene lookup returns CDR1 MNHNS and CDR2 SASEGT. The CDR3 here is CASSVSQANYGYTF. CDR3 coding DNA: TGTGCCAGCAGTGTCAGTCAGGCTAACTATGGCTACACCTTC.

This clonotype was recorded many times. The chain uses TRBV29-1 and TRBJ2-4; no definite D call. CDR1 is SQVTM and CDR2 is ANQGSEA in the germline V gene. Trimming shortened V by 0 bases and J by 11 bases, and 20 bases separated the two germline ends. The CDR3 sequence is 15 residues long. CDR3 protein: CSVEDNWAATPFQYF. The CDR3 DNA is TGCAGCGTTGAAGACAATTGGGCAGCGACTCCCTTTCAGTACTTC.

This clonotype was detected a few times. The chain combines TRBV30 with TRBJ1-4; the D is unclear. V lost 2 bases to trimming and J lost 5 bases, with 12 bases between them. Germline V lookup: CDR1 GTSNPN, CDR2 SVGIG (reference sequence). This CDR3 is 14 amino acids long. As DNA, the CDR3 is TGTGCCTGGAGTATTCCAGGTTGGAATGAAAAACTGTTTTTT. This sequence encodes CAWSIPGWNEKLFF.

This clonotype occurred many times. This chain connects TRBV27 to TRBJ2-3; D may be TRBD2 (5 bases). The germline V and J ends were trimmed by 6 bases and 5 bases, with 12 bases remaining between them. CDR1 and CDR2 (germline): MNHEY, SMNVEV (reference sequence). CDR3 size: 13 residues. For the CDR3, the DNA is TGTGCCAGCAGGGATTTACTAGGAGATACGCAGTATTTT. Translation gives CASRDLLGDTQYF.

V gene TRBV5-1 combines with J gene TRBJ2-1; a weak D match, TRBD2 (5 bases). There are 15 residues in the CDR3. CDR1 and CDR2 from the germline V gene are SGHRS and YFSETQ. CDR3 amino acids: CASVASLSSYNEQFF. The CDR3 coding sequence is TGCGCTTCTGTGGCTAGCCTTAGCTCCTACAATGAGCAGTTCTTC.

The V gene is TRBV9, the J gene TRBJ2-5; 8 bases map to TRBD2. Germline CDR1 is SGDLS and CDR2 is YYNGEE. This CDR3 is 16 amino acids long. V lost 4 bases and J lost 0; bases outside the gene matches: 8. DNA of the CDR3: TGTGCCAGCAGCCCCCAAGGCGGGGGGTACCAAGAGACCCAGTACTTC. Translated: CASSPQGGGYQETQYF.

This clonotype turned up a few times. This chain joins TRBV30 and TRBJ2-1, with TRBD2 identical over 14 bases. This CDR3 spans 15 amino acids. Trimming took 4 bases from V and 6 from J; bases not matched to a gene: 5. From germline, CDR1 is GTSNPN and CDR2 SVGIG (reference sequence). The CDR3 DNA is TGTGCCTGGACCCTAGGGACTAGCGGGAGCAATGAGCAGTTCTTC. It is translated as CAWTLGTSGSNEQFF. The whole variable domain, remainder taken from reference TRBV30 and TRBJ2-1, is SQTIHQWPATLVQPVGSPLSLECTVEGTSNPNLYWYRQAAGRGLQLLFYSVGIGQISSEVPQNLSASRPQDRQFILSSKKLLLSDSGFYLCAWTLGTSGSNEQFFGPGTRLTVL.

This rearrangement joins TRBV18 to TRBJ2-3, with D perhaps TRBD2 (6 bases). Trimming removed 3 bases at V and 2 bases at J, with 12 bases between. Germline lookup yields CDR1 KGHSH and CDR2 LQKENI. The CDR3 has 15 amino acids. The CDR3 sequence is CASSPIAEFTDTQYF. The CDR3 DNA reads as TGTGCCAGCTCACCGATAGCGGAATTCACAGATACGCAGTATTTT.